This TCR beta chain was recovered during a study of blood T cells in healthy people across ages. Study-wide results and limits: Diversity was higher, and naive CD4+ cells more numerous, in long-lived donors than in aged donors.

The second PCR ran about 6 to 12 cycles with a sample-barcoded 5' primer and J-beta primers. Every sample gave at least 3 million paired-end reads containing CDR3. One entry per CDR3 protein results from TCRdb running MiXCR on the 5' RACE reads. The data contain 1.5 million to 2 million distinct CDR3 sequences, approximately 30% of them singletons. As to this clonotype: The antigen is not known.

The CDR3 spans 16 residues. V lost 0 bases and J lost 1; bases outside the gene matches: 2. Per the germline V gene, CDR1 is ENHRY and CDR2 is SYGVKD. The chain has TRBV10-3 and TRBJ2-2, with 7 positions matching TRBD2. This receptor was taken from a woman in her 30s in good health. Sequenced input: blood. The CDR3 is CAISESGTMNTGELFF. CDR3 DNA sequence: TGTGCCATCAGTGAGTCTGGGACTATGAACACCGGGGAGCTGTTTTTT.